This TCR beta chain appears in the sequencing data of a study of T cell responses to AZD1222 COVID-19 vaccine. Assay: immunoSEQ multiplex PCR; the TCRdb copy retains only in-frame clones and omits some. The table lists about 150,000 clones, 90% to 95% of them singletons, with about 1.6% in the top ten. With 10 bases removed from V and 0 bases from J, the gap between germline ends came to 12 bases. Germline V gives CDR1 ENHRY, CDR2 SYGVKD. The CDR3 runs to 13 residues. V and J are TRBV10-3 and TRBJ1-1, with a tentative D call TRBD1 (5 bases). Sequenced material: peripheral blood, taken 28 days after the second AZD1222 dose. The TCR sequence derives from an adult who received the AZD1222 COVID-19 vaccine. Written as DNA, the CDR3 is TGTGCCACCGGGGGTCTCCTGAACACTGAAGCTTTCTTT. Residues: CATGGLLNTEAFF.